The 2 T cell receptor beta chains below come from one sample, sequenced in a study of T-cell reconstitution after alpha-beta-depleted transplantation in children. The TCRbeta library incorporated unique molecular identifiers. TCRdb independently ran MiXCR on the PCR reads; one entry per CDR3 protein. Here the sample spans around 530,000 distinct CDR3 sequences, 32% being singletons. The sample was PBMCs from the stem cell graft donor, taken from the stem cell graft. These receptors were obtained from a human donor who donated a stem cell graft to a child with aplastic anemia.

J is TRBJ1-1 and V is TRBV12-3 or TRBV12-4, with 10 nucleotides matching TRBD1. The V segment lost 6 bases and the J segment 0 bases; nucleotides outside the gene matches: 7. The CDR3 length is 16 residues. The CDR3 DNA follows: TGTGCCAGCAGAAACCGGGACAGGGGAATGAACACTGAAGCTTTCTTT. Protein product: CASRNRDRGMNTEAFF.

The chain carries TRBV6-5 and TRBJ2-1; D is undetermined. The V gene's germline CDR1 is MNHEY and CDR2 SVGAGI. Trimming removed 1 base from V and 0 bases from J, with 10 bases in between. This CDR3 spans 16 amino acids. The DNA of the CDR3 is TGTGCCAGCAGTTACTTGGGGTCCCTCTCCTACAATGAGCAGTTCTTC. This encodes CASSYLGSLSYNEQFF.